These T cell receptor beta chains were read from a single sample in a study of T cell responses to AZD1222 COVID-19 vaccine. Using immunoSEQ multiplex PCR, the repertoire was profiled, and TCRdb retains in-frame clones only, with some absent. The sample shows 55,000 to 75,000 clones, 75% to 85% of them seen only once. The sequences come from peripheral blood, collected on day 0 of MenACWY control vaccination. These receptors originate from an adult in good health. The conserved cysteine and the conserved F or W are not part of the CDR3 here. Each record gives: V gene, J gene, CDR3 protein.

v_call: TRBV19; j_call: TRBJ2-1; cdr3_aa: ASMRRLAGGYNEQF
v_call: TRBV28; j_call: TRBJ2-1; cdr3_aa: ASSLRPPGEQF
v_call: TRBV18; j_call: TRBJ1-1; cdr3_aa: ASSPLQDESEAF
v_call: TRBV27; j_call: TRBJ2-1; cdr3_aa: ASSPRRTAGRNEQF
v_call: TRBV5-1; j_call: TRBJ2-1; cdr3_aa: ASSLGTSGGPRNEQF
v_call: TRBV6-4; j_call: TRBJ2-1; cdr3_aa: ASIRLLNSPKPYYNEQF
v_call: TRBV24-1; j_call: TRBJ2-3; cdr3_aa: ATSGRSRGEADTQY
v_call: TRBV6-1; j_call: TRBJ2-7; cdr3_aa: ASSEASPPYEQY
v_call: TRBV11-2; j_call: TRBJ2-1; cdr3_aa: ASSSPPGYNEQF
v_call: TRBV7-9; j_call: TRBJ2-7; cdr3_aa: ASSSQGYEQY
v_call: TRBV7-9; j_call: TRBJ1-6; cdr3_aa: ASSRDTENSPLH
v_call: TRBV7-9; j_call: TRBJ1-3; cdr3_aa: ASSLESGNTIY
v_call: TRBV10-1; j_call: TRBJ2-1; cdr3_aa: ASHTYSYNEQF
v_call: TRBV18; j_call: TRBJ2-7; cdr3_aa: ASSPPTGYEQY
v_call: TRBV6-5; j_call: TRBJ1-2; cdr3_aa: ASSYSTGGVWDGYT
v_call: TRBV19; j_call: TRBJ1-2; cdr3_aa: ASTGRNYGYT
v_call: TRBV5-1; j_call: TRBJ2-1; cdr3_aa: ASRLGNYRNEQF
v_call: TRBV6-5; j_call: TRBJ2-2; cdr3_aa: ASNRRGGDTGELF
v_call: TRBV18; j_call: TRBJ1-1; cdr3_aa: ASSPRAGDETF
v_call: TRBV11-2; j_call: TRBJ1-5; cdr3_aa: ASSFLVDDSNQPQH
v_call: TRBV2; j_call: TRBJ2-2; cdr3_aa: ASKWGLTGELF
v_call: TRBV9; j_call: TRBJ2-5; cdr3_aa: ASSVGPNQETQY
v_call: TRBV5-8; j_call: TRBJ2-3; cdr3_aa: ASSFSGTGHSTDTQY
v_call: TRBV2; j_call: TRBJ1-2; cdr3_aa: ASSEGTNYGYT
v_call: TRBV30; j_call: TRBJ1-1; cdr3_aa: AWSVRGATEAF
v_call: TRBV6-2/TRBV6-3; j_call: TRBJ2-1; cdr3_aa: ASSRPGLYNEQF
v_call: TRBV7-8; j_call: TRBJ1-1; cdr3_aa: ASSLNARAQTF
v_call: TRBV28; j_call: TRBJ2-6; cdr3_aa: ASSSPLQLSGANVLT
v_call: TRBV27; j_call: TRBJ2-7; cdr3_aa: ASSLGRSYEQY
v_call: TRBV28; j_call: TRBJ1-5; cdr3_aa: ASSAQVGGASNQPQH
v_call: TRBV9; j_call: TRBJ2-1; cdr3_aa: ASSVGWQGFNEQF
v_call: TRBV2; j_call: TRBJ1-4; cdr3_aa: ASSEGGTGDEKLF
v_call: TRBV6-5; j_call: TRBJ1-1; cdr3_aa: ASSWTGGNTEAF
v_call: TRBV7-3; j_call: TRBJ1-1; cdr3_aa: ASSLTGGGTEAF
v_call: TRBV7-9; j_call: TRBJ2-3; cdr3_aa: ASSVVAGVLGDTQY
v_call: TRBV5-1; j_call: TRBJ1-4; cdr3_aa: ASSLELGGEKLF
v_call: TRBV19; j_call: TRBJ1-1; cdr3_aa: ASSDRHDGALEAF
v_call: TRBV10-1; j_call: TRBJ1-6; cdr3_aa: ASSESRTAPLH
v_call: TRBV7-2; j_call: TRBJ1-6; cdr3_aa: ASSLQFTGTPASPLH
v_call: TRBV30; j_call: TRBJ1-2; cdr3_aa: AWSVQGRYGYT
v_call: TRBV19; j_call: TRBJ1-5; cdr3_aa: ASSPIGVYSNQPQH
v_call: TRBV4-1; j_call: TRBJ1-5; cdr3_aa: ASSPSGVNQPQH
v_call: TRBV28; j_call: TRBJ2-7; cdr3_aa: ASSPPGGQGVNEQY
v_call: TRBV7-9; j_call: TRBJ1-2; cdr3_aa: ASSLAQGAEGYT
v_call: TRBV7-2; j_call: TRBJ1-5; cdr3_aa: ASSLRANQPQH
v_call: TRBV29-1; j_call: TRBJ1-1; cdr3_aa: SVWTGGNTEAF
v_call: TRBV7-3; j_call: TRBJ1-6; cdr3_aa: ASSLSPGRNSPLH
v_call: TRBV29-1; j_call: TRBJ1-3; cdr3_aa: SVVGDSGNTIY
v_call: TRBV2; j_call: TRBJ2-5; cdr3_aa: ASSEARETQY
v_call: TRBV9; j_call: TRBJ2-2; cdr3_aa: ASSPGNAGELF
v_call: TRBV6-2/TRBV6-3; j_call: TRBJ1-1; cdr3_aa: ASSPGGGSNTEAF
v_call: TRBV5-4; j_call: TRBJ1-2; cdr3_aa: ASSLGQNYGYT
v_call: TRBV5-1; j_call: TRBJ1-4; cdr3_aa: ASSLDAGAEKLF
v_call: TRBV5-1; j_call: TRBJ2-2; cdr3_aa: ASSLVTRGAGELF
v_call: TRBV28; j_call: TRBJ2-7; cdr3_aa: ASSLNLGNYEQY
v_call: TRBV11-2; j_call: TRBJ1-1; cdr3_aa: ASSPGTNTEAF
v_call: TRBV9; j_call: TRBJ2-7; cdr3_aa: ASSVGPRAGDEQY
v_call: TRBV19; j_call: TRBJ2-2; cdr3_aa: ASSITPFAGELF